This T cell receptor (beta chain) was obtained from a study of cytomegalovirus exposure and HLA in healthy donors. CDR1 is KGHSH and CDR2 is LQKENI in the germline V gene. CDR3 size: 14 residues. Between the trimmed V and J ends, which lost 3 bases and 7 bases, there was a span of 15 bases. Primers: 60 Vbeta forward and 13 Jbeta reverse. Generated by immunoSEQ multiplex PCR, the TCRdb table keeps only in-frame clones and is missing some. Here the sample spans under 70,000 clones, roughly 70% being singletons. Sequenced: PBMCs. This clonotype originated in a man in his forties in good health and CMV-seropositive. The chain uses TRBV18 and TRBJ1-1; D unresolved. CDR3 sequence (DNA): TGTGCCAGCTCACCGGGCTGGCGTATGAGTGAAGCTTTCTTT. Protein: CASSPGWRMSEAFF.